The next 15 T cell receptor beta chains were all read from a single sample in a study of blood T cell repertoires in COVID-19. TCRdb's copy holds only in-frame clones and misses some; the assay was immunoSEQ multiplex PCR. The sample records about 170,000 clones, roughly 90% being singletons. Specimen: PBMCs or T cells enriched from blood (not recorded which). The receptors stem from a woman in her late teens or twenties who had recovered from COVID-19.

This clone was recorded only once. V is TRBV5-1 and J is TRBJ1-4, with D unclear. The CDR3 is 16 amino acids. V lost 0 bases, J lost 4 bases, and 13 bases lay in between. Germline V gene lookup returns CDR1 SGHRS and CDR2 YFSETQ. The CDR3 here is CASSLEPGGSNEKLFF. In DNA, the CDR3 is TGCGCCAGCAGCTTGGAGCCCGGCGGCAGTAATGAAAAACTGTTTTTT.

V and J are TRBV6-4 and TRBJ2-7, with D perhaps matching TRBD2 (7 bases). The CDR3 loop spans 16 amino acids. Trimming pared 2 bases from V and 3 bases from J, leaving 17 bases between. Germline assignment: CDR1 MRHNA and CDR2 SNTAGT. As DNA, the CDR3 is TGTGCCAGCAGTGACCGCGGGGCGGGGGCCTTCTACGAGCAGTACTTC. This gives the protein CASSDRGAGAFYEQYF.

The rearrangement joins TRBV12-5 to TRBJ1-1; D unclear. The CDR3 contains 16 residues. V was pared by 6 bases and J by 5 bases, with 22 bases between. In germline, CDR1 is LGHNT, CDR2 FRNRAP. CDR3: CASGPTWGDGLTEAFF. DNA for the CDR3: TGTGCTAGTGGCCCTACTTGGGGAGATGGGCTAACTGAAGCTTTCTTT.

The chain has TRBV5-1 and TRBJ1-1; unclear D gene. CDR1 SGHRS and CDR2 YFSETQ come from the germline V gene. CDR3 size: 14 residues. V lost 1 base to trimming and J lost 4 bases, with 11 bases between them. This chain's CDR3 is CASSLQVVGTEAFF. The CDR3 coding sequence is TGCGCCAGCAGCTTGCAGGTAGTGGGCACTGAAGCTTTCTTT.

The rearrangement uses TRBV29-1 and TRBJ1-3; D perhaps matches TRBD1 (6 bases). The ends were cut back, 4 bases at V and 5 bases at J, with 12 bases in the middle. Germline-derived CDR1 and CDR2 are SQVTM and ANQGSEA. The CDR3 is made up of 13 amino acids. The CDR3 is CSVGLQGRNTIYF. CDR3 nucleotide sequence: TGCAGCGTTGGACTACAGGGAAGAAACACCATATATTTT.

In its sample, this clone was seen once. This rearrangement joins TRBV3-1 (or the pseudogene TRBV3-2) to TRBJ2-3; 7 bases line up with TRBD2. Germline V gene lookup returns CDR1 LGHDT and CDR2 YNNKEL (reference sequence). CDR3 length: 14 amino acids. With V trimmed by 1 base and J by 4 bases, 2 bases remained unmatched. The CDR3 sequence: CASSQALAADTQYF. CDR3 DNA: TGTGCCAGCAGCCAAGCCCTAGCGGCAGATACGCAGTATTTT.

The sample holds a few counts of this clone. The chain uses TRBV2 and TRBJ1-1; D is perhaps TRBD1 (5 bases). Trimming cost V 7 bases and J 3 bases, with 15 bases left between them. CDR1 is SNHLY, CDR2 FYNNEI, per germline. CDR3 length equals 14 residues. The CDR3 loop is CASNRQTTDTEAFF. The DNA for the CDR3 is TGTGCCAGCAACCGACAGACCACGGACACTGAAGCTTTCTTT.

The chain recombines TRBV9 with TRBJ1-1; 7 bases line up with TRBD1. The V gene end was trimmed by 2 bases and the J gene end by 8 bases; junction bases not matched to a gene: 6. The CDR3 runs 13 residues. CDR1 and CDR2 (germline): SGDLS, YYNGEE. The CDR3 is CASSVAGGVEAFF. CDR3 sequence (DNA): TGTGCCAGCAGCGTTGCAGGGGGTGTCGAAGCTTTCTTT. The variable domain in full, with the rest retrieved from reference TRBV9 and TRBJ1-1, is DSGVTQTPKHLITATGQRVTLRCSPRSGDLSVYWYQQSLDQGLQFLIQYYNGEERAKGNILERFSAQQFPDLHSELNLSSLELGDSALYFCASSVAGGVEAFFGQGTRLTVV.

The genes are TRBV7-9 and TRBJ2-1; D is perhaps TRBD2 (6 bases). The germline V and J ends were trimmed by 5 bases and 4 bases, with 12 bases remaining between them. Germline CDR1 and CDR2: SEHNR and FQNEAQ (reference sequence). The CDR3 extends over 14 amino acids. The CDR3 sequence: CASSHGGKYNEQFF. CDR3 bases: TGTGCCAGCAGCCATGGGGGGAAATACAATGAGCAGTTCTTC.

This clone was seen more than once but under ten times. The chain joins TRBV27 to TRBJ2-7; 7 bases line up with TRBD1. CDR3 length: 13 residues. With V trimmed by 2 bases and J by 3 bases, 1 base remained unmatched. Germline CDR1 reads MNHEY; CDR2 reads SMNVEV (reference sequence). CDR3 residues: CASSLNRGYEQYF. CDR3 bases: TGTGCCAGCAGTTTAAACAGGGGCTACGAGCAGTACTTC.

The chain is built from TRBV7-9 and TRBJ2-3, with D unclear. V was clipped by 5 bases and J by 4 bases, with 4 bases between them. The length of the CDR3 is 11 residues. Germline V gene sequence: CDR1 SEHNR, CDR2 FQNEAQ (reference sequence). In DNA, the CDR3 is TGTGCCAGCAGCCAATCAGATACGCAGTATTTT. Translation gives CASSQSDTQYF.

The chain joins TRBV28 to TRBJ2-5; 13 bases agree with TRBD2. The germline gives CDR1 MDHEN, CDR2 SYDVKM. The CDR3 is 15 residues long. Trimming took 7 bases from V and 5 from J; bases not matched to a gene: 7. The DNA of the CDR3 is TGTGCCAGCACCTCCAGGACTAGCGGGAGTGAGACCCAGTACTTC. Translated, it gives CASTSRTSGSETQYF. Full variable domain (missing parts from reference TRBV28 and TRBJ2-5): DVKVTQSSRYLVKRTGEKVFLECVQDMDHENMFWYRQDPGLGLRLIYFSYDVKMKEKGDIPEGYSVSREKKERFSLILESASTNQTSMYLCASTSRTSGSETQYFGPGTRLLVL.

This sequence joins TRBV10-3 and TRBJ2-7, with 11 bases aligning to TRBD2. The CDR3 spans 16 residues. CDR1 is ENHRY and CDR2 is SYGVKD in the germline V gene. With V trimmed by 5 bases and J by 2 bases, 8 bases remained unmatched. For the CDR3, the DNA is TGTGCCATCAGTCGACCGACTAGCGGGGCTACCTACGAGCAGTACTTC. Protein sequence: CAISRPTSGATYEQYF.

Written as DNA, the CDR3 is TGTGCCAGCAGCCCTGTGCGACTAGCGGGACCGTTCTACACAGATACGCAGTATTTT. It yields the protein CASSPVRLAGPFYTDTQYF. This rearrangement joins TRBV7-8 to TRBJ2-3; 11 bases agree with TRBD2. J was trimmed by 2 bases and V by 5 bases; bases with no gene match: 15. The CDR3 consists of 19 residues. CDR1 and CDR2 from the germline V gene are SGHVS and FQNEAQ.

The chain couples TRBV5-6 to TRBJ1-6; 10 nucleotides line up with TRBD1. The CDR3 extends over 15 amino acids. V gave up 2 bases and J gave up 8 bases; unmatched junction bases: 4. Germline loops: CDR1 SGHDT, CDR2 YYEEEE. This CDR3 is CASSLRQGAYSPLHF. For the CDR3, the DNA is TGTGCCAGCAGCTTAAGACAGGGGGCGTATTCACCCCTCCACTTT. Full variable domain (outside the CDR3, taken from reference TRBV5-6 and TRBJ1-6): DAGVTQSPTHLIKTRGQQVTLRCSPKSGHDTVSWYQQALGQGPQFIFQYYEEEERQRGNFPDRFSGHQFPNYSSELNVNALLLGDSALYLCASSLRQGAYSPLHFGNGTRLTVT.